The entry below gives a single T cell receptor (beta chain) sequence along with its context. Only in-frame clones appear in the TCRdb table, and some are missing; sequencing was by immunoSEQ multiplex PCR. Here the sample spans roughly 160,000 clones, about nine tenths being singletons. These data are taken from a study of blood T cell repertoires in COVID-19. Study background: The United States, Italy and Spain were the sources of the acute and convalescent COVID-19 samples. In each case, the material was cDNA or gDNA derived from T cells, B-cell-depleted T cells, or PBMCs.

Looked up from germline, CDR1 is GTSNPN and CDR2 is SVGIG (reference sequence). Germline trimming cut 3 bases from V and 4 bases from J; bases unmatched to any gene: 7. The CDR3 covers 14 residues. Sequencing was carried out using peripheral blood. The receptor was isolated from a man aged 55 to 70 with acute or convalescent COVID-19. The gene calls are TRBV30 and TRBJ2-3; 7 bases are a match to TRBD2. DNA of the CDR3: TGTGCCTGGAGAGTCGGGACTATGCCAGATACGCAGTATTTT. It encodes CAWRVGTMPDTQYF.